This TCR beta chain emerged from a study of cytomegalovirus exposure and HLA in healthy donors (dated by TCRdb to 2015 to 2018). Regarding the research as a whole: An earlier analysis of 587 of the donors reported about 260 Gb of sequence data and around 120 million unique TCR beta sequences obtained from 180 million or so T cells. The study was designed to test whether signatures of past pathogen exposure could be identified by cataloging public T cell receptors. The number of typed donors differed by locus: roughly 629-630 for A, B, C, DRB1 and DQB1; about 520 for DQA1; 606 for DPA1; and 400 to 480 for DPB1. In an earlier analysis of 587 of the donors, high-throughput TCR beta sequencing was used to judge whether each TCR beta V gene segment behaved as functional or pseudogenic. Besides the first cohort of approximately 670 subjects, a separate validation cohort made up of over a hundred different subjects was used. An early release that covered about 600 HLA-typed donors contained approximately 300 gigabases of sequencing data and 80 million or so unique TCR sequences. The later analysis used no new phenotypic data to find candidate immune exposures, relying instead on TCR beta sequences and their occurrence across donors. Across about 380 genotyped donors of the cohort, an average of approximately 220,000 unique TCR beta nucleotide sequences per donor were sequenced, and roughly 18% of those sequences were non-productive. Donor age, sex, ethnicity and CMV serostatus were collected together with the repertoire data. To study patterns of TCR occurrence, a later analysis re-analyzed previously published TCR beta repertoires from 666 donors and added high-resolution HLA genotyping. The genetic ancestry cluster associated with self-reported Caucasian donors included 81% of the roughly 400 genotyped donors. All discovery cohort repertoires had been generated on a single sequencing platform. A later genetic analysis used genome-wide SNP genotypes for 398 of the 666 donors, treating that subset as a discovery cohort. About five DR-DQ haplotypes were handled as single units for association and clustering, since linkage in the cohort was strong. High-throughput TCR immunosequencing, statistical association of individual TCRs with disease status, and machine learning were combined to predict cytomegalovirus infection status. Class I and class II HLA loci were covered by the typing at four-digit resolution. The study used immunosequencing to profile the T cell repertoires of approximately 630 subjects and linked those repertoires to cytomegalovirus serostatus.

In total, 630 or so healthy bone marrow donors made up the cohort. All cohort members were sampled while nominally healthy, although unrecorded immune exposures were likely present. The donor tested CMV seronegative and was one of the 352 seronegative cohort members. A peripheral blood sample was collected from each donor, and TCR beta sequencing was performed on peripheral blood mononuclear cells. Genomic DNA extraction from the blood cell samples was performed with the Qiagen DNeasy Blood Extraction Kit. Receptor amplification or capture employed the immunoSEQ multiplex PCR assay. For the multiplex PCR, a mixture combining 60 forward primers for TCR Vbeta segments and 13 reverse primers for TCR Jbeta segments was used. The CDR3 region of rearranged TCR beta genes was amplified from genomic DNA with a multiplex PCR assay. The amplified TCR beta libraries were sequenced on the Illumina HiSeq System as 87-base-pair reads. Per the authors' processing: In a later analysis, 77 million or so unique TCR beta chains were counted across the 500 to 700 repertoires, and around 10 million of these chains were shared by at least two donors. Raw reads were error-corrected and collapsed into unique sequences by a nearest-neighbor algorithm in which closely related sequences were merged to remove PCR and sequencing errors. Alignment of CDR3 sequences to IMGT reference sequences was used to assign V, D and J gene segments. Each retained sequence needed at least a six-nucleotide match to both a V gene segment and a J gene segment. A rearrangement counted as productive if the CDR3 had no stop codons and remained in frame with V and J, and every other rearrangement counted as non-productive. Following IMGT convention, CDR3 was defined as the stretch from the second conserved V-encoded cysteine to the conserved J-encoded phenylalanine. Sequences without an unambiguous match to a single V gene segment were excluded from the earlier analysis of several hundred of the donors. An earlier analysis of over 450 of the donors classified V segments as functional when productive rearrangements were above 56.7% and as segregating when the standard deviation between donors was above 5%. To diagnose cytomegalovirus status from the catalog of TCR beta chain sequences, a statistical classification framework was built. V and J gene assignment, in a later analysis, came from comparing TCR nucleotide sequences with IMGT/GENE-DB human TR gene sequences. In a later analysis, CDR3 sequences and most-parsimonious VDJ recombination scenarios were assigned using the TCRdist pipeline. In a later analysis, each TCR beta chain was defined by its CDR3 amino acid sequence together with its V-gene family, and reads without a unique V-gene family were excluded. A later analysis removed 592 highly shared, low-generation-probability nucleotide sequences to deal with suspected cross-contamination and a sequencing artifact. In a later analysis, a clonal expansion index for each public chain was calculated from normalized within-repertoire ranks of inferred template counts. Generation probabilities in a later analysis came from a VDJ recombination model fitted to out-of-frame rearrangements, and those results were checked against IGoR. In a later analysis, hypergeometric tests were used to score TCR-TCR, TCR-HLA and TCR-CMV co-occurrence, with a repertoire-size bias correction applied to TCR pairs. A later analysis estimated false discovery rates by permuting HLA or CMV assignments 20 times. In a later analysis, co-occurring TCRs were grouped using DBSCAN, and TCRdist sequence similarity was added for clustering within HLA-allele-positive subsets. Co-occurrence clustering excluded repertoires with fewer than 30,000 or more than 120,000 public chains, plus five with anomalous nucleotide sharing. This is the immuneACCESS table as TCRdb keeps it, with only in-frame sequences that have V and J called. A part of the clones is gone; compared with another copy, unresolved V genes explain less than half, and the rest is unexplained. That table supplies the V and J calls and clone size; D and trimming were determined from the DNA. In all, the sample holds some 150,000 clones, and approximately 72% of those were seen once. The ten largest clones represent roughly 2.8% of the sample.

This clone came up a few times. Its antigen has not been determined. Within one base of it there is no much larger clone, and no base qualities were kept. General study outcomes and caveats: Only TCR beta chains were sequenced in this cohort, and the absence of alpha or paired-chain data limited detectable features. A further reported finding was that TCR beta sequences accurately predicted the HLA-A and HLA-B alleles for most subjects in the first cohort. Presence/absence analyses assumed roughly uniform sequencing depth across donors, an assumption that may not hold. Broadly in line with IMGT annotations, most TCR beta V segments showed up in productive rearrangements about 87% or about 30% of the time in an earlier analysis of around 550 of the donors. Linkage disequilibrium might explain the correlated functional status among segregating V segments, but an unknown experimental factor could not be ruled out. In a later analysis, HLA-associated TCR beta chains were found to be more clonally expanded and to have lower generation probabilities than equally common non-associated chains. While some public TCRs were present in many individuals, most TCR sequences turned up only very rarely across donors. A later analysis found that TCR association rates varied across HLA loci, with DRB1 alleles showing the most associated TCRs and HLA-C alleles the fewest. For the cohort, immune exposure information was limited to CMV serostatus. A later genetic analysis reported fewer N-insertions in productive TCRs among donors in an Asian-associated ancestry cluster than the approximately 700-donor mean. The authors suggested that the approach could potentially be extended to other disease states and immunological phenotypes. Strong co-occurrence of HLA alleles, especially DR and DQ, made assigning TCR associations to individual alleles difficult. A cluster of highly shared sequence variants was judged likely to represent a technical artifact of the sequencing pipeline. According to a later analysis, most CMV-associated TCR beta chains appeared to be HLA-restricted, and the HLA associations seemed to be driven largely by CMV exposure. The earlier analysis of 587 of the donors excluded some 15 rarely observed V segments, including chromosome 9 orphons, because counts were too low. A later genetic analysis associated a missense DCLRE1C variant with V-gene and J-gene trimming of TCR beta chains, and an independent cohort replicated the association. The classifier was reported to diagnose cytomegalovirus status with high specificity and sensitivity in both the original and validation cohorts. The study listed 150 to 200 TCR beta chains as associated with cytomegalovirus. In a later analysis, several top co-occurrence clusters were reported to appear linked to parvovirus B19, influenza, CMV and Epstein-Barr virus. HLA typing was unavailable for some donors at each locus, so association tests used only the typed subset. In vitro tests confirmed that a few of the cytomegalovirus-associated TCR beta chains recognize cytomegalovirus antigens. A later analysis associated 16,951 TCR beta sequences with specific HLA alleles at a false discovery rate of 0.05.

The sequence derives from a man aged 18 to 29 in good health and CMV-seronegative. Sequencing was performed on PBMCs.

The CDR3 in this case is CASSQPNRGDWTLHF. The DNA is TGCGCCAGCAGCCAACCAAACAGGGGGGATTGGACCCTCCACTTT. The V and J segments used are TRBV4-1 and TRBJ1-6; TRBD1 aligns with 8 central bases. From a lookup of the germline V gene, CDR1 and CDR2 are MGHRA and YSYEKL. Trimming leaves V shorter by 2 bases and J shorter by 14 bases, with the junction holding 11 bases beyond the gene matches. The cysteine opens and the phenylalanine closes a CDR3 of 15 amino acids. The retained sequence is limited to the CDR3, 45 bases, with the frame set at the first base.